This TCR beta chain was retrieved from a study of blood T cell repertoires in COVID-19. For the study at large: T cells, B-cell-depleted T cells, or PBMCs provided the cDNA or gDNA that served as material.

While infection was still active, Seattle patients were enrolled and then followed longitudinally. Authors' analysis steps: Reference gene primer amplification in the assay estimated nucleated cell counts. The assay was immunoSEQ multiplex PCR, and TCRdb's table has in-frame clones only and misses some. V, J and clone size were drawn from that table, and D and trimming were deduced from the DNA. Here the sample spans over 200,000 clones, 92% being singletons. CDR1 and CDR2 (germline): MGHDK, SYGVNS. The ends were cut back, 1 base at V and 8 bases at J, with 8 bases in the middle. The CDR3 extends over 12 amino acids.

The sequenced sample consisted of peripheral blood. This receptor was obtained from a man in his 60s with COVID-19, enrolled during active disease. The chain carries TRBV25-1 and TRBJ1-2; D unclear. Written as DNA, the CDR3 is TGTGCCAGCAGTGAATCAGGCCGGGGCTACACCTTC. Translation gives CASSESGRGYTF.